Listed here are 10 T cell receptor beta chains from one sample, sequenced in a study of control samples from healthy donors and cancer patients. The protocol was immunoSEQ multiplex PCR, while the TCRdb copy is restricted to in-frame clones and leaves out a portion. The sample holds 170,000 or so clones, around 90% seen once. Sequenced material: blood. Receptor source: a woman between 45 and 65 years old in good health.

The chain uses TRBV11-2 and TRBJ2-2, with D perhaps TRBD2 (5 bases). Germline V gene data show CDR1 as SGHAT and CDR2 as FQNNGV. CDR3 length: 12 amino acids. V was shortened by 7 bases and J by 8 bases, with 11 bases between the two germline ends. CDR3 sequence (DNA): TGTGCCAGCAATCCAAGGACTGGGGAGCTGTTTTTT. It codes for CASNPRTGELFF.

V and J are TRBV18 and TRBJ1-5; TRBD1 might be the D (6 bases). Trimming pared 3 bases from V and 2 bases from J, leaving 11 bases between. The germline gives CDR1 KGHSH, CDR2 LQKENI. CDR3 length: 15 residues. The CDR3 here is CASSPPGAGNQPQHF. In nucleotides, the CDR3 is TGTGCCAGCTCACCTCCGGGGGCCGGCAATCAGCCCCAGCATTTT.

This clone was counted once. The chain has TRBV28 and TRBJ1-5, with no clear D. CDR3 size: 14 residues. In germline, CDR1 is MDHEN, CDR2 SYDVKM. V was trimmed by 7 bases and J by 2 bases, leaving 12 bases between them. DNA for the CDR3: TGTGCCAGCACCCAATCAGGAGGCAATCAGCCCCAGCATTTT. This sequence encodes CASTQSGGNQPQHF.

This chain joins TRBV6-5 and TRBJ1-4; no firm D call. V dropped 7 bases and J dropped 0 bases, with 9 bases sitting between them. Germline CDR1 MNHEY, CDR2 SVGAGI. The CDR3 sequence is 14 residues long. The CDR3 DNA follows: TGTGCCAGCACACACCTAGCAACTAATGAAAAACTGTTTTTT. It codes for CASTHLATNEKLFF.

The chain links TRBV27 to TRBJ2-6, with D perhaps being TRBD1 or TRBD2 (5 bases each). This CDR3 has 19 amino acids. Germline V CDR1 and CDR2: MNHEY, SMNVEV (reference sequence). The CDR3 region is CARMGKGPGSSSGANVLTF. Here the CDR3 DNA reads TGTGCTCGAATGGGGAAGGGACCGGGTTCTAGCTCTGGGGCCAACGTCCTGACTTTC.

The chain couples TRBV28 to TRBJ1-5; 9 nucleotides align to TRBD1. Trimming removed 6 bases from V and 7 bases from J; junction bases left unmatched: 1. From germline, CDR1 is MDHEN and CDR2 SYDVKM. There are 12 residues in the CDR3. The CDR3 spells CASRTGGQPQHF. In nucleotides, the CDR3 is TGTGCCAGCAGAACAGGGGGCCAGCCCCAGCATTTT.

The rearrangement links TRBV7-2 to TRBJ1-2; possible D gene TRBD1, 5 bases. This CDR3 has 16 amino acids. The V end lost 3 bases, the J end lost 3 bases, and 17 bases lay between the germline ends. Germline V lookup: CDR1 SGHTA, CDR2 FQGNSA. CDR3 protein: CASSLGGARSDYGYTF. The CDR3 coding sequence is TGTGCCAGCAGCTTGGGGGGAGCCCGTAGTGACTATGGCTACACCTTC.

This CDR3 reads CSARMNTEAFF. CDR3 DNA sequence: TGCAGTGCTCGGATGAACACTGAAGCTTTCTTT. The chain is built from TRBV20-1 and TRBJ1-1; D remains ambiguous. CDR3 length equals 11 residues. V lost 5 bases to trimming and J lost 0 bases, with 4 bases between them. Germline-derived CDR1 and CDR2 are DFQATT and SNEGSKA (reference sequence).

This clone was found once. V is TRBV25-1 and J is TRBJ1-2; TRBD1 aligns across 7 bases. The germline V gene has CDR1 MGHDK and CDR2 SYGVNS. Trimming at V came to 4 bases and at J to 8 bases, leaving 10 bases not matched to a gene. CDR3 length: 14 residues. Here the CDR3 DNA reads TGTGCCAGCAGTGCTTACCGGGACAGTGGGGGCTACACCTTC. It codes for CASSAYRDSGGYTF.

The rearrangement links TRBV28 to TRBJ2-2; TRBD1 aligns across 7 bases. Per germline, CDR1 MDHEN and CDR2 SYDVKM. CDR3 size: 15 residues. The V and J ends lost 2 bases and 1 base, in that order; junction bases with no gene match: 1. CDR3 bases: TGTGCCAGCAGTTTACGGGACAGGAACACCGGGGAGCTGTTTTTT. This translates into CASSLRDRNTGELFF.